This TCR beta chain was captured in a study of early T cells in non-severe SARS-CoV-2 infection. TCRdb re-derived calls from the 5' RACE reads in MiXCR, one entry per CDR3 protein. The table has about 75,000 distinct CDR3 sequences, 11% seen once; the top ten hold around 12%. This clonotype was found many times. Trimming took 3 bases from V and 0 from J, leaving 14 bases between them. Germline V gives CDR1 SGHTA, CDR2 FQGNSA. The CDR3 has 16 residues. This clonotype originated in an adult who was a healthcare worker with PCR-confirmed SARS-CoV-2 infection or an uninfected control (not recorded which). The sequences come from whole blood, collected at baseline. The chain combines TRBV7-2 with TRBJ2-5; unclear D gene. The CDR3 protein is CASSFMALADQETQYF. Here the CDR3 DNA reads TGTGCCAGCAGCTTTATGGCCCTGGCGGACCAAGAGACCCAGTACTTC.